A single sample gave rise to the 8 T cell receptor beta chains below, sequenced in a study of T cell changes during pregnancy in multiple sclerosis. Some clones are missing from TCRdb's copy, which holds only in-frame ones; the method was immunoSEQ multiplex PCR. The sample carries some 48,000 clones, roughly 91% recorded once. The input for sequencing was CD4+ T cells from peripheral blood mononuclear cells, taken after pregnancy. These receptors all come from a female donor in good health, enrolled as a control in a pregnancy study.

This chain uses TRBV7-3 with TRBJ2-7, with 8 positions matching TRBD1. CDR3 size: 13 residues. Unmatched junction bases numbered 7, after V lost 6 bases and J lost 6 bases. Germline V gene sequence: CDR1 SGHTA, CDR2 FQGTGA. This CDR3 reads CASSPDRGGEQYF. The CDR3, as DNA: TGTGCCAGCAGTCCCGACAGGGGAGGCGAGCAGTACTTC.

The chain combines TRBV6-1 with TRBJ2-7; 11 nucleotides line up with TRBD2. In germline, CDR1 is MNHNS, CDR2 SASEGT. This CDR3 is 15 amino acids long. Trimming at V came to 6 bases and at J to 2 bases, leaving 6 bases not matched to a gene. CDR3 bases: TGTGCCAGCAGCGCGACTAGCGGGAATCCCTACGAGCAGTACTTC. The encoded protein is CASSATSGNPYEQYF.

This chain links TRBV7-9 with TRBJ2-7; 7 bases align to TRBD1. Germline V gene sequence: CDR1 SEHNR, CDR2 FQNEAQ (reference sequence). V was pared by 0 bases and J by 0 bases, with 2 bases of the junction left unmatched. This CDR3 has 15 residues. CDR3 in DNA: TGTGCCAGCAGCTTAGCGGGACAGTACTCCTACGAGCAGTACTTC. Encoded protein: CASSLAGQYSYEQYF. Full variable domain (outside the CDR3, taken from reference TRBV7-9 and TRBJ2-7): DTGVSQNPRHKITKRGQNVTFRCDPISEHNRLYWYRQTLGQGPEFLTYFQNEAQLEKSRLLSDRFSAERPKGSFSTLEIQRTEQGDSAMYLCASSLAGQYSYEQYFGPGTRLTVT.

The CDR3 reads CASSDLGRETQYF. As DNA, the CDR3 is TGTGCCAGCAGTGATTTGGGGCGGGAGACCCAGTACTTC. This rearrangement joins TRBV2 to TRBJ2-5; D perhaps matches TRBD1 (5 bases). V dropped 3 bases and J dropped 5 bases, with 10 bases sitting between them. The CDR3 is 13 amino acids. The germline V gene has CDR1 SNHLY and CDR2 FYNNEI.

The chain combines TRBV30 with TRBJ1-5, with TRBD1 matching over 7 bases. Germline V gene lookup returns CDR1 GTSNPN and CDR2 SVGIG (reference sequence). J gave up 5 bases and V 3 bases, and 4 bases lay outside the gene matches. The CDR3 has 13 residues. CDR3 sequence: CAWSAQGDQPQHF. CDR3 nucleotide sequence: TGTGCCTGGAGCGCTCAGGGGGATCAGCCCCAGCATTTT.

The genes are TRBV19 and TRBJ1-5; tentative D call: TRBD1 (5 bases). V lost 7 bases, J lost 7 bases, and 17 bases lay in between. The CDR3 is made up of 14 amino acids. CDR1 LNHDA and CDR2 SQIVND come from the germline V gene (reference sequence). CDR3 region: CASTISAGRQPQHF. CDR3 nucleotide sequence: TGTGCCAGTACCATTTCGGCAGGGCGCCAGCCCCAGCATTTT.

This clone was seen only once. This rearrangement joins TRBV7-2 to TRBJ1-1; weak D call: TRBD1 (5 bases). Trimming pared 1 base from V and 0 bases from J, leaving 9 bases between. This CDR3 is 15 amino acids long. Germline CDR1 is SGHTA and CDR2 is FQGNSA. CDR3 in DNA: TGTGCCAGCAGCTTAGGAAGGGGCATGAACACTGAAGCTTTCTTT. Its translation: CASSLGRGMNTEAFF.

The rearrangement joins TRBV4-2 to TRBJ1-3; 8 bases are shared with TRBD1. V shed 3 bases, J shed 0 bases, and the junction held 7 bases outside the gene matches. This CDR3 has 17 amino acids. Looked up from germline, CDR1 is LGHNA and CDR2 is YNFKEQ. The chain's CDR3 is CASSQEDRVFSGNTIYF. In nucleotides, the CDR3 is TGTGCCAGCAGCCAGGAGGACAGGGTCTTCTCTGGAAACACCATATATTTT.